This T cell receptor beta chain was observed in a study of molecular identifiers for immune sequencing clone quantification. Points from the study as a whole: Clones exceeding 20 RNA copies carried over 99% of effector molecules but under 1% of naive-cell molecules.

Previously published methods and listed TCR primers were used for the bulk TCR libraries. TCRdb fed the PCR reads into MiXCR, producing one record per CDR3 protein. The data show approximately 670,000 distinct CDR3 sequences, with 15% to 20% seen just once and about 0.9% held by the top ten. Naive CD8 T cells, phenotype CD8+CD4-CCR7+CD45RA+, were sorted. Germline lookup yields CDR1 KGHSH and CDR2 LQKENI. The CDR3 runs to 13 residues. Trimming stripped 0 bases from V and 6 bases from J, with 9 bases between. This clonotype was picked up many times. Its antigen is not known. The rearrangement links TRBV18 to TRBJ2-7, with D perhaps assigned TRBD1 or TRBD2 (5 bases each). The sequence derives from a human donor in good health. Some libraries in this study had Jurkat cell RNA spiked in. The specimen was naive CD8+ T cells from blood, with Jurkat cell RNA spiked in. Subset here: FACS-sorted CD8+CD4-CCR7+CD45RA+ naive T cells. For the CDR3, the DNA is TGTGCCAGCTCACCACCGTTGGGGGTCGAGCAGTACTTC. Its translation: CASSPPLGVEQYF.